This T cell receptor beta chain was sequenced during a study of T-cell memory formation after mild COVID-19 (dated by TCRdb to 2020 to 2023). Concerning the study at large: TCR sequence clusters from the two donors were largely donor specific. Longitudinal TCRalpha and TCRbeta repertoire sequencing tracked T-cell clones expanding and contracting after mild COVID-19 in two donors. Two young, previously healthy adult volunteers made up the cohort, one male and one female. Paper-wide results and their limitations: Some responding clones were found in pre-infection memory, which suggests that pre-existing cross-reactive memory T cells took part in the SARS-CoV-2 response. Only two mild cases were covered in the study, and larger cohorts including severe cases with pre-infection samples were considered necessary. Contracting CD4+ clones turned up mainly in the CM and EM memory subsets, whereas EMRA was where CD8+ clones were enriched. Clones contracting from day 15 to 85 had balanced CD4/CD8 phenotypes, while a second wave expanding from day 15 to 37 was biased towards CD4+. SARS-CoV-2 specificity was not confirmed for the second-wave clones peaking on day 37.

Ficoll-Paque density gradient centrifugation was used to isolate PBMCs. The cysteine opens and the phenylalanine closes a CDR3 of 15 amino acids. Of all the DNA, just the CDR3 is kept, 45 bases in frame from base 1. For CDR1 and CDR2, the germline V gene lists KGHDR and SFDVKD. Cut back by 9 bases and 2 bases, the V and J ends lie 18 bases apart. Data came from an Illumina NovaSeq 6000. Using 5'RACE with constant-segment primers, TCRalpha and TCRbeta cDNA libraries were constructed, with sample barcodes and unique molecular identifiers added in the process. Trizol reagent was used to extract RNA from every sample. The libraries were amplified in two PCR steps, and the second step added a second sample barcode and Illumina TruSeq adapters. Libraries were sequenced on an Illumina NovaSeq with 2 x 150 bp paired-end reads. The authors processed their data as follows. With migec v1.2.7, reads were demultiplexed and then collapsed into UMI-guided consensus sequences. Using mixcr v2.1.11, the UMI consensuses were aligned to TRA and TRB V and J templates and assembled into clonotypes. Expanded or contracted clonotypes were those called significant by both edgeR and NoisET, with noise models trained on biological replicates. For edgeR calls, the cutoffs were a false discovery rate-adjusted p below 0.01 and a log2 fold-change threshold of 1. As an exploratory analysis of dynamics, max-normalized trajectories of the 1000 most abundant clonotypes were examined with PCA combined with hierarchical clustering. Separately sequenced CD4+ and CD8+ repertoires were used to assign a CD4 or CD8 phenotype to each responding clone. The public reads were run again by TCRdb, first through fastp at Q25 and then through MiXCR, and only productive beta chains were kept. Each entry is one CDR3 protein sequence, shown with its most common DNA and genes. It is TCRdb's table, rather than the study itself, that gives the V and J calls and clone size. The sample table shows a few hundred thousand distinct CDR3 sequences, and under 25% are seen once. Of the sample, approximately 12% falls within the top ten clones.

For this clonotype: It has no known antigen specificity. No qualities accompany the bases; no much larger clone lies one base away.

Sequenced: PBMCs or a T cell subset sorted from them (not recorded which). Recombination joined TRBV24-1 with TRBJ2-5; the D gene lacks a confident call. This receptor was identified in an adult woman who had mild COVID-19 (a few samples of this study predate the infection). The sample titles of this study are shuffled in the database, so cell type and time point are left out; the donor was told from shared clones. The sequenced DNA: TGTGCCACCTCCAAAGGACCGAGCTATCAAGAGACCCAGTACTTC. Its translation reads: CATSKGPSYQETQYF.